This TCR beta chain was identified during a study of CD8 T cells in Susac syndrome. The RNA input was about 0.5 to 1 ug, and it was reverse transcribed with random hexamers. The authors amplified TCR beta CDR3 across 54 Vbeta and 13 Jbeta using immunoSEQ multiplex PCR. MiXCR was run by TCRdb on the immunoSEQ multiplex PCR reads, yielding one entry per CDR3 protein. Seen here are around 170,000 distinct CDR3 sequences, 85% to 95% observed once, and the top ten hold about 0.15%. The CDR3 extends over 18 amino acids. Per the germline V gene, CDR1 is DFQATT and CDR2 is SNEGSKA (reference sequence). J gave up 8 bases and V 5 bases, and 20 bases lay outside the gene matches. In contrast to the negatively isolated CD8+ and CD4+ T cells, TEMRA cells were FACS-enriched.

V and J are TRBV20-1 and TRBJ2-1; 11 bases line up with TRBD2. The sample consisted of CD8+ T cells from PBMCs. The origin of this receptor is a human donor with multiple sclerosis. CDR3 DNA sequence: TGCAGTGCTCCCCGGGACTCAGTAGCGGGAGGGGTTACACATGAGCAGTTCTTC. Its protein product is CSAPRDSVAGGVTHEQFF.